This T cell receptor beta chain was retrieved from a study of Ad26.COV2.S vaccination and SARS-CoV-2 variants (dated by TCRdb to 2020 to 2023). Describing the broader study: Vaccine-arm donors were drawn from COV1001, a multicentre, randomized, double-blind, placebo-controlled phase I-IIa trial of Ad26.COV2.S in healthy adults. Ad26.COV2.S was given intramuscularly at 5x10^10 or 1x10^11 viral particles, as a single shot or as two shots 56 days apart. TCRbeta repertoire sequencing served as the tool for gauging how specific and how broad the SARS-CoV-2-reactive T cell receptors were following Ad26.COV2.S vaccination. A total of approximately 30 samples were included in the TCR-sequenced set, comprising around 19 Ad26.COV2.S vaccine recipients, 5 placebo recipients and 8 SARS-CoV-2 convalescent individuals. Blinding of investigators to trial group allocation was maintained during experiments and outcome assessment. Trial participants were randomized into five groups of five, in which low-dose or high-dose Ad26.COV2.S was given once or twice, or placebo was given on both occasions.

Concerning this clone itself: It has no known antigen specificity. No qualities accompany the bases; no much larger clone lies one base away.

TCRbeta CDR3 regions were sequenced with the immunoSEQ Assay. After extraction, genomic DNA underwent amplification by bias-controlled multiplex PCR, followed by high-throughput sequencing. The paper's processing steps were these. To quantify the absolute abundance of each unique TCRbeta CDR3 region, sequences were collapsed and filtered. T cell fraction was estimated by normalizing TCRbeta template counts to usable DNA, which was measured by amplifying reference genes present in all nucleated cells. Repertoire TCRs were annotated as SARS-CoV-2-specific when V gene, CDR3 amino acid sequence and J gene were exactly matched to a known reactive TCR set. The reference SARS-CoV-2 TCR set came from MIRA and was filtered for enrichment in COVID-19-positive ImmuneCODE repertoires, removing public or cross-reactive TCRs. Using the MIRA antigens, annotated TCRs were further analysed by specific ORF or by position within an ORF. Depth was the summed frequency of annotated unique rearrangements, while breadth was defined as annotated unique rearrangements over total unique productive rearrangements. Two-sided Wilcoxon rank-sum tests were applied when comparing TCR breadth between groups. TCRdb mirrors the immuneACCESS table, restricted to in-frame sequences. Some clones are absent from its copies; in checked studies, under half trace to an unresolved V gene, and the reason for the others is unknown. V, J and clone size were drawn from that table, and D and trimming were deduced from the DNA. The sample contains under 500,000 clones, roughly 90% of them found a single time. Approximately 1.7% of the sample is taken by the ten largest.

The treatment or condition tag for this specimen amounts to: about 20 received Ad26.COV2.S at low or high dose, single or two shots; 5 received placebo; per-sample allocation not given. For vaccine and placebo recipients, repertoires were sequenced using samples collected on day 63 after the first injection. Cohort 1b enrolled some 25 adults aged 18-55 years at a single site in Boston, USA, between 29 July and 7 August 2020. Ad26.COV2.S was a replication-incompetent adenovirus type 26 vector that expressed a prefusion-stabilized SARS-CoV-2 spike protein derived from the original Wuhan strain. Cut back by 5 bases and 4 bases, the V and J ends lie 15 bases apart. Reading from cysteine to phenylalanine, the CDR3 counts 14 amino acids. Only the CDR3 DNA is retained, 42 bases long and in frame from the first base. From the germline V gene, CDR1 is MNHEY and CDR2 is SVGEGT. Overall study outcomes, separate from this receptor: It was noted by the authors that total T cell responses may have been underestimated by the TCR breadth and depth analyses. Higher spike-specific TCR breadth was observed in Ad26.COV2.S recipients than in placebo recipients (P = 0.0014). After vaccination, spike-specific CD8+ and CD4+ T cell responses were reported to show substantial breadth. Comparable non-spike TCR breadth was observed between vaccine and placebo recipients, consistent with only spike being contained in the vaccine. The study was not powered to compare responses between vaccine doses or regimens.

This TCR came from a person between 18 and 60 years old who received the Ad26.COV2.S COVID-19 vaccine or a placebo. Recombination connected TRBV6-2 or TRBV6-3 to TRBJ2-7; the D gene may be TRBD1 or TRBD2, since each aligns over 6 bases. Here the sequenced sample was peripheral blood, taken in a trial of Ad26.COV2.S vaccine versus placebo. The DNA is TGTGCCAGCAGTCCCGAATGGGGGGCTTACGAGCAGTACTTC. Protein translation: CASSPEWGAYEQYF.